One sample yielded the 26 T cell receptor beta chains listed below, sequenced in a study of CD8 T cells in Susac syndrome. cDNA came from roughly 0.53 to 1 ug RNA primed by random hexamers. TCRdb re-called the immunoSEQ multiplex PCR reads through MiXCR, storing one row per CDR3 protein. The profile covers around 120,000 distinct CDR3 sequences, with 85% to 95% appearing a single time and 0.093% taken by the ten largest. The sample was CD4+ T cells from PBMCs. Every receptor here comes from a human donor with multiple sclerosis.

CDR3 region: CASSRPGGADNYGYTF. As DNA, the CDR3 is TGTGCCAGCAGCCGCCCAGGTGGGGCAGATAACTATGGCTACACCTTC. The chain links TRBV7-2 to TRBJ1-2; TRBD1 might be the D (5 bases). Germline values: CDR1 SGHTA, CDR2 FQGNSA. CDR3 length equals 16 residues. Deletions cut 5 bases from V and 1 base from J, with 17 bases between.

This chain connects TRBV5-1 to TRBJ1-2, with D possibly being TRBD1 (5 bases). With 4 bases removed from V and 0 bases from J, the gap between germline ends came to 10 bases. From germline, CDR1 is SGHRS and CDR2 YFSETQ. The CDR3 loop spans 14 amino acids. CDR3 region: CASSAGHPNYGYTF. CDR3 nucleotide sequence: TGCGCCAGCAGCGCCGGACATCCTAACTATGGCTACACCTTC.

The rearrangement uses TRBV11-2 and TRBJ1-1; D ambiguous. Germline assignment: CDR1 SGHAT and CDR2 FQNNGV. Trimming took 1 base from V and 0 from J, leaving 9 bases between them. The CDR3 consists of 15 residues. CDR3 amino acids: CASSLVGRLNTEAFF. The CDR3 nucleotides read TGTGCCAGCAGCTTAGTTGGGCGGCTGAACACTGAAGCTTTCTTT.

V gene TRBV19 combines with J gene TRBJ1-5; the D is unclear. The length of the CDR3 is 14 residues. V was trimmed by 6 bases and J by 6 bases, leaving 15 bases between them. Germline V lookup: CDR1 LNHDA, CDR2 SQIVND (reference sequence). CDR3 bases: TGTGCCAGTAGCCCGGAGGGCTCAACTCAGCCCCAGCATTTT. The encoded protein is CASSPEGSTQPQHF.

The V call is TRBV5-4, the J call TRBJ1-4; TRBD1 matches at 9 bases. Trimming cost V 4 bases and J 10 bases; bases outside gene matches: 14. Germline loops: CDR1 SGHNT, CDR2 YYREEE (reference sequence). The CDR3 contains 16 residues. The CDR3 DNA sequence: TGTGCCAGCAGCCTTGGAGCGGGACAGGGCTTGGGAAAACTGTTTTTT. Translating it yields CASSLGAGQGLGKLFF.

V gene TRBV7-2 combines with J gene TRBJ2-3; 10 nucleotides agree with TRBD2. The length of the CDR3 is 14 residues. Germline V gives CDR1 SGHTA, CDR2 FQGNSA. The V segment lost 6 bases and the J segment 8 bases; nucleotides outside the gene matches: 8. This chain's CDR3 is CASSLLSGGGTQYF. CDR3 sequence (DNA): TGTGCCAGCAGTTTATTGAGCGGGGGGGGTACGCAGTATTTT.

The DNA of the CDR3 is TGTGCCAGCAGCGTATATAGCGGGGCAACAGATACGCAGTATTTT. As protein: CASSVYSGATDTQYF. V and J are TRBV9 and TRBJ2-3, with 8 nucleotides matching TRBD2. Germline values: CDR1 SGDLS, CDR2 YYNGEE. The CDR3 consists of 15 residues. V lost 1 base, J lost 3 bases, and 4 bases stayed unmatched.

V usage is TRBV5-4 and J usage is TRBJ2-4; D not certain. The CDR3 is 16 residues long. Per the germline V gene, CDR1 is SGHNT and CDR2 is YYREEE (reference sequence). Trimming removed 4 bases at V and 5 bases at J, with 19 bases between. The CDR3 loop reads CASSPGRASVENIQYF. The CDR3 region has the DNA TGTGCCAGCAGCCCGGGTCGCGCGTCTGTAGAAAACATTCAGTACTTC.

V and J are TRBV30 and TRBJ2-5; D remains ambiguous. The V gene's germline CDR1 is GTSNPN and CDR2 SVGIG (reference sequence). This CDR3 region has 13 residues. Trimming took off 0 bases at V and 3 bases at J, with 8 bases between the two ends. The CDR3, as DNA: TGTGCCTGGAGTGTAAGGGCTAAAGAGACCCAGTACTTC. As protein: CAWSVRAKETQYF. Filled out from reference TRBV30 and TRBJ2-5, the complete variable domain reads SQTIHQWPATLVQPVGSPLSLECTVEGTSNPNLYWYRQAAGRGLQLLFYSVGIGQISSEVPQNLSASRPQDRQFILSSKKLLLSDSGFYLCAWSVRAKETQYFGPGTRLLVL.

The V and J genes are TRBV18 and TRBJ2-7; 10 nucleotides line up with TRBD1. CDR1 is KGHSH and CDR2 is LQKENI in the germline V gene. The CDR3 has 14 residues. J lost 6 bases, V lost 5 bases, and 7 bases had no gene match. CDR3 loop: CASSSGQGNGEQYF. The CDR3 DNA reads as TGTGCCAGCTCATCGGGACAGGGGAATGGCGAGCAGTACTTC.

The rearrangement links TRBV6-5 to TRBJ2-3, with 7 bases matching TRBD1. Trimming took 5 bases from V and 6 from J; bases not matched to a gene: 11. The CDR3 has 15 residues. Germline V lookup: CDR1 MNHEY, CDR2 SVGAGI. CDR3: CASSLRQGVSDTQYF. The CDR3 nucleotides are TGTGCCAGCAGTCTGCGGCAGGGGGTATCGGATACGCAGTATTTT.

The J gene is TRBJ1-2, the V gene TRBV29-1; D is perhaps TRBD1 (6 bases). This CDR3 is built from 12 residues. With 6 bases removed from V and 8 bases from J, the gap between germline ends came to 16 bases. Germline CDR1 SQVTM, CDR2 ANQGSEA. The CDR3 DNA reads TGCAGCGTAGGGCACAGGGAAGGCGGCTACACCTTC. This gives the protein CSVGHREGGYTF.

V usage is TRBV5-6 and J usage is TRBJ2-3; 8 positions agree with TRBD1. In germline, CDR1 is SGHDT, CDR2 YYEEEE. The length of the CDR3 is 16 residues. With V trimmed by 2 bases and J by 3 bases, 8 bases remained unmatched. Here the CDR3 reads CASSLFRDRITDTQYF. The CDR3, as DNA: TGTGCCAGCAGCTTATTTCGGGACAGGATTACAGATACGCAGTATTTT.

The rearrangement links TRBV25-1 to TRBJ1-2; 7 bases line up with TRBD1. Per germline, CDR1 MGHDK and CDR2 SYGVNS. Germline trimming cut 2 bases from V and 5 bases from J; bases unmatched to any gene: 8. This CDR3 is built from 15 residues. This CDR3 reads CASSEGNRGSYGYTF. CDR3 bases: TGTGCCAGCAGTGAAGGAAACAGGGGATCTTATGGCTACACCTTC.

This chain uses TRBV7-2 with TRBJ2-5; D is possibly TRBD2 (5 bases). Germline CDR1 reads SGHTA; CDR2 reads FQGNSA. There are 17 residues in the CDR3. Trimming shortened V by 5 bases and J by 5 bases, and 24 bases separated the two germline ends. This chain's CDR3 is CASSLEVWTVIGETQYF. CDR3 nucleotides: TGTGCCAGCAGCCTAGAAGTCTGGACTGTGATAGGGGAGACCCAGTACTTC.

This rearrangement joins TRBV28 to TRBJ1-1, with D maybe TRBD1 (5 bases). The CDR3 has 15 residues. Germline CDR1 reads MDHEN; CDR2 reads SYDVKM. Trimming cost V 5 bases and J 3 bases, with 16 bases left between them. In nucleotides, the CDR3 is TGTGCCAGCAGTCCGTTTCGGGGGTTTGACACTGAAGCTTTCTTT. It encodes CASSPFRGFDTEAFF.

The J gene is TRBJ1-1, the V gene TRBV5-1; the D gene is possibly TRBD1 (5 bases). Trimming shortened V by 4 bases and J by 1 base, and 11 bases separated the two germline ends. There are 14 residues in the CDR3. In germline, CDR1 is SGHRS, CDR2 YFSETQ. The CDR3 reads CASSPGTANTEAFF. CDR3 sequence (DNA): TGCGCCAGCAGCCCGGGGACGGCGAACACTGAAGCTTTCTTT. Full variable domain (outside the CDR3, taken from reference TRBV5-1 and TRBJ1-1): KAGVTQTPRYLIKTRGQQVTLSCSPISGHRSVSWYQQTPGQGLQFLFEYFSETQRNKGNFPGRFSGRQFSNSRSEMNVSTLELGDSALYLCASSPGTANTEAFFGQGTRLTVV.

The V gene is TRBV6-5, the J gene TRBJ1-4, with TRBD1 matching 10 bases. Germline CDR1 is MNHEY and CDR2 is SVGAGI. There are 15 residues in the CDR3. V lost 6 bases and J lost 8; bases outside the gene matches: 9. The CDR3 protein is CASRPEGTGVEKLFF. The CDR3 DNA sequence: TGTGCCAGCAGACCCGAGGGGACAGGGGTCGAAAAACTGTTTTTT.

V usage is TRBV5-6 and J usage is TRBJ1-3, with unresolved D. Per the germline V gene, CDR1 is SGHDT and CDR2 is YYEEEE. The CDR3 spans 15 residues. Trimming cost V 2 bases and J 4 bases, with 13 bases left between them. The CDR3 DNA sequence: TGTGCCAGCAGCTTTGAGGGATCTACCGGAAACACCATATATTTT. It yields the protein CASSFEGSTGNTIYF.

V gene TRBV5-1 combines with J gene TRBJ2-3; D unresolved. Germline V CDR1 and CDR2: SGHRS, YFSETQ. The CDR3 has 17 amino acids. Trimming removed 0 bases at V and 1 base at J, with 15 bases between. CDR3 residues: CASSLVPGVSGTDTQYF. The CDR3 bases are TGCGCCAGCAGCTTGGTACCAGGTGTTTCTGGCACAGATACGCAGTATTTT.

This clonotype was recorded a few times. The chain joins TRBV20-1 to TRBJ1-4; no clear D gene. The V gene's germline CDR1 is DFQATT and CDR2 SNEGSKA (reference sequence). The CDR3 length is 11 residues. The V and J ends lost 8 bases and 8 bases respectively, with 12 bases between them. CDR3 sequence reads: CSTKRAEKLFF. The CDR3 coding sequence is TGCAGTACGAAGCGGGCCGAAAAACTGTTTTTT.

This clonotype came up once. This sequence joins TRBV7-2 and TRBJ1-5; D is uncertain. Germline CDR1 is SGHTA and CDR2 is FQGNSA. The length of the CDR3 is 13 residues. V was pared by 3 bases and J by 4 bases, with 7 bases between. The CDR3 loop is CASSFGVNQPQHF. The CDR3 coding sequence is TGTGCCAGCAGCTTCGGGGTGAATCAGCCCCAGCATTTT.

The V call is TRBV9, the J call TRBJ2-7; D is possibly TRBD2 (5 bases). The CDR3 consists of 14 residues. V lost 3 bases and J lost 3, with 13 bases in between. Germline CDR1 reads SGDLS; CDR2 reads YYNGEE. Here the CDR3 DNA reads TGTGCCAGCAGCGCCAGTCGGGGAAACTACGAGCAGTACTTC. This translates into CASSASRGNYEQYF. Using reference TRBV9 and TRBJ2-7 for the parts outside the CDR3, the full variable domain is DSGVTQTPKHLITATGQRVTLRCSPRSGDLSVYWYQQSLDQGLQFLIQYYNGEERAKGNILERFSAQQFPDLHSELNLSSLELGDSALYFCASSASRGNYEQYFGPGTRLTVT.

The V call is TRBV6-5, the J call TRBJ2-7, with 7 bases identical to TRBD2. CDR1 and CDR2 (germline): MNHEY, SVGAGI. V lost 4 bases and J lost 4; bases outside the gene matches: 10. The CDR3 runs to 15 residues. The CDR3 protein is CASSSDLSGAYEQYF. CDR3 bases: TGTGCCAGCAGTTCGGACCTCAGCGGGGCTTACGAGCAGTACTTC.

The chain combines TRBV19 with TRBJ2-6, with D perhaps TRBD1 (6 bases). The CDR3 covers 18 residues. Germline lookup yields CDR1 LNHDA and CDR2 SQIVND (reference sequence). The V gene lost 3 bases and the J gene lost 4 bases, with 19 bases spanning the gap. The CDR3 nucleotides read TGTGCCAGTAGTATCCCAGGGGCCGCGGCGGTCGGGGCCAACGTCCTGACTTTC. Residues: CASSIPGAAAVGANVLTF.

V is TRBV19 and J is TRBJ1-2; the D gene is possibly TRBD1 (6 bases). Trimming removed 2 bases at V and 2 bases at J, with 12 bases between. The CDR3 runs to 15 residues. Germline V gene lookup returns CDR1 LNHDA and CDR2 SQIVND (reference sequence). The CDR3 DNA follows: TGTGCCAGTAGTATATCTTCCGGACAGAACTATGGCTACACCTTC. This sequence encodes CASSISSGQNYGYTF.